Each of the 18 T cell receptor beta chains below was sequenced from the same sample in a study of T cell changes during pregnancy in multiple sclerosis. TCRdb's table, derived via immunoSEQ multiplex PCR, lists solely in-frame clones and lacks some. The table lists under 65,000 clones, roughly 93% of them singletons. This material consisted of CD8+ T cells from peripheral blood mononuclear cells, taken in the second trimester of pregnancy. All receptors come from a female donor with multiple sclerosis, enrolled in a pregnancy study.

V usage is TRBV7-3 and J usage is TRBJ2-2; D unclear. V lost 5 bases and J 6 bases, leaving 7 bases between the germline ends. Per germline, CDR1 SGHTA and CDR2 FQGTGA. The CDR3 has 12 residues. The CDR3 bases are TGTGCCAGCAGCCGTGTGTCCGGGGAGCTGTTTTTT. Translating it yields CASSRVSGELFF.

The CDR3 loop is CASSLAGGLTSYEQYF. The CDR3 DNA follows: TGTGCCAGCAGCTTAGCAGGGGGCCTAACCTCCTACGAGCAGTACTTC. The chain is built from TRBV7-9 and TRBJ2-7; 7 bases line up with TRBD1. Per the germline V gene, CDR1 is SEHNR and CDR2 is FQNEAQ (reference sequence). The trim removed 0 bases at V and 0 bases at J, leaving 5 bases unmatched. This CDR3 contains 16 residues.

The rearrangement uses TRBV19 and TRBJ1-5; 10 nucleotides match TRBD1. V was clipped by 5 bases and J by 3 bases; unmatched bases: 4. This CDR3 contains 15 residues. Germline V CDR1 and CDR2: LNHDA, SQIVND (reference sequence). The CDR3 loop reads CASSEGTGDNQPQHF. The CDR3 DNA sequence: TGTGCCAGTAGTGAAGGGACAGGGGACAATCAGCCCCAGCATTTT.

The chain couples TRBV28 to TRBJ2-3; D unclear. The ends were cut back, 3 bases at V and 0 bases at J, with 10 bases in the middle. The CDR3 length is 15 residues. Germline CDR1 MDHEN, CDR2 SYDVKM. The CDR3 spells CASSLTQSSTDTQYF. The CDR3 coding sequence is TGTGCCAGCAGTTTGACACAGTCTAGCACAGATACGCAGTATTTT.

CDR3 region: CASSDPSGSTFTYNEQFF. The CDR3 DNA reads as TGTGCCAGCAGTGACCCTAGCGGGAGCACGTTTACCTACAATGAGCAGTTCTTC. The chain uses TRBV2 and TRBJ2-1, with 10 bases that match TRBD2. CDR1 is SNHLY and CDR2 is FYNNEI in the germline V gene. There are 18 residues in the CDR3. V shed 3 bases, J shed 2 bases, and the junction held 10 bases outside the gene matches.

The J gene is TRBJ1-4, the V gene TRBV6-1; 9 nucleotides agree with TRBD1. The CDR3 is 15 amino acids. Germline trimming cut 6 bases from V and 8 bases from J; bases unmatched to any gene: 10. CDR1 MNHNS and CDR2 SASEGT come from the germline V gene. CDR3 amino acids: CASSPLQGAREKLFF. DNA for the CDR3: TGTGCCAGCAGCCCCCTACAGGGGGCCAGAGAAAAACTGTTTTTT.

This clone appeared a single time. The V and J genes are TRBV27 and TRBJ2-1; 9 nucleotides match TRBD1. Germline CDR1 is MNHEY and CDR2 is SMNVEV (reference sequence). The J segment lost 4 bases and the V segment lost 7 bases, leaving 2 bases of the junction unmatched. This CDR3 spans 13 amino acids. As DNA, the CDR3 is TGTGCCAGCAAACAGGGGGCTTACAATGAGCAGTTCTTC. It specifies CASKQGAYNEQFF.

The rearrangement uses TRBV28 and TRBJ2-2, with TRBD1 matching 8 bases. V shed 6 bases, J shed 4 bases, and the junction held 10 bases outside the gene matches. Germline CDR1 reads MDHEN; CDR2 reads SYDVKM. This CDR3 has 16 amino acids. The chain's CDR3 is CASRPPGQGTTGELFF. The DNA for the CDR3 is TGTGCCAGCAGACCTCCCGGACAGGGTACCACCGGGGAGCTGTTTTTT.

Worth noting for this clone: The junction does not match germline at one end; this may be a read error. V is TRBV5-1 and J is TRBJ2-7; 12 nucleotides agree with TRBD2. The CDR3 loop spans 16 amino acids. CDR1 is SGHRS, CDR2 YFSETQ, per germline. CDR3: CAGSSTSGRFHHEQYF. For the CDR3, the DNA is TGCGCCGGCAGCTCGACTAGCGGGAGATTCCACCACGAGCAGTACTTC.

The chain is built from TRBV19 and TRBJ2-1; tentative D call: TRBD2 (5 bases). Per the germline V gene, CDR1 is LNHDA and CDR2 is SQIVND (reference sequence). The ends were cut back, 6 bases at V and 2 bases at J, with 5 bases in the middle. The CDR3 contains 12 residues. The CDR3 is CASSGAYNEQFF. DNA of the CDR3: TGTGCCAGTAGCGGGGCCTACAATGAGCAGTTCTTC.

This clone was detected only once. V usage is TRBV2 and J usage is TRBJ1-2, with 7 bases aligning to TRBD1. V shed 6 bases, J shed 0 bases, and the junction held 10 bases outside the gene matches. CDR1 is SNHLY, CDR2 FYNNEI, per germline. The CDR3 has 16 amino acids. The CDR3 nucleotides read TGTGCCAGCAGAGAGAGGGCCGGGACAGCTAACTATGGCTACACCTTC. Protein sequence: CASRERAGTANYGYTF.

The gene calls are TRBV7-8 and TRBJ2-7, with D maybe TRBD2 (6 bases). Trimming left V 3 bases short and J 9 bases short, with 9 bases between. The length of the CDR3 is 11 residues. Germline loops: CDR1 SGHVS, CDR2 FQNEAQ. The CDR3 DNA is TGTGCCAGCAGCTTGGAGGGTGCGCAGTACTTC. Translation: CASSLEGAQYF. Combining the CDR3 with reference TRBV7-8 and TRBJ2-7 gives the whole variable domain GAGVSQSPRYKVAKRGQDVALRCDPISGHVSLFWYQQALGQGPEFLTYFQNEAQLDKSGLPSDRFFAERPEGSVSTLKIQRTQQEDSAVYLCASSLEGAQYFGPGTRLTVT.

The J gene is TRBJ1-3, the V gene TRBV29-1, with TRBD1 matching over 7 bases. The CDR3 consists of 14 residues. The germline V gene encodes CDR1 SQVTM and CDR2 ANQGSEA. V lost 1 base, J lost 0 bases, and 0 bases stayed unmatched. CDR3 nucleotide sequence: TGCAGCGTTGAAGCAGGGGGCTCTGGAAACACCATATATTTT. Translation gives CSVEAGGSGNTIYF.

V is TRBV2 and J is TRBJ1-4; 9 bases map to TRBD1. Germline V lookup: CDR1 SNHLY, CDR2 FYNNEI. This CDR3 is built from 18 residues. V was pared by 6 bases and J by 2 bases, with 13 bases of the junction left unmatched. The CDR3 DNA follows: TGTGCCAGCAGCACAGGGGGCTTTTCCGACATGACTAATGAAAAACTGTTTTTT. Encoded protein: CASSTGGFSDMTNEKLFF.

The gene calls are TRBV19 and TRBJ1-2, with D uncertain. The CDR3 has 14 amino acids. Germline CDR1 reads LNHDA; CDR2 reads SQIVND (reference sequence). With 3 bases removed from V and 1 base from J, the gap between germline ends came to 9 bases. CDR3: CASSMRDGNYGYTF. Written as DNA, the CDR3 is TGTGCCAGTAGTATGAGGGATGGTAACTATGGCTACACCTTC.

The rearrangement joins TRBV6-5 to TRBJ2-3, with TRBD2 matching over 9 bases. Germline CDR1 and CDR2: MNHEY and SVGAGI. The ends lost 5 bases at V and 3 bases at J; junction bases unmatched: 3. CDR3 length equals 14 residues. The CDR3 reads CASSIAGETDTQYF. The CDR3 DNA is TGTGCCAGCAGTATAGCGGGGGAGACAGATACGCAGTATTTT.

The gene calls are TRBV27 and TRBJ2-7, with 10 nucleotides matching TRBD2. The CDR3 has 14 residues. The junction had 4 bases not matched to a gene; V was cut back by 6 bases and J by 2 bases. Germline V gene data show CDR1 as MNHEY and CDR2 as SMNVEV (reference sequence). CDR3 DNA sequence: TGTGCCAGCAGCCGGACTAGCGGTCCCTACGAGCAGTACTTC. It translates to CASSRTSGPYEQYF.

The rearrangement links TRBV27 to TRBJ2-2; unclear D gene. From germline, CDR1 is MNHEY and CDR2 SMNVEV (reference sequence). The CDR3 is 14 residues long. V was cut by 2 bases and J by 0 bases, with 4 bases left in between. The CDR3 DNA sequence: TGTGCCAGCAGTTTACCGTCGAACACCGGGGAGCTGTTTTTT. It translates to CASSLPSNTGELFF.